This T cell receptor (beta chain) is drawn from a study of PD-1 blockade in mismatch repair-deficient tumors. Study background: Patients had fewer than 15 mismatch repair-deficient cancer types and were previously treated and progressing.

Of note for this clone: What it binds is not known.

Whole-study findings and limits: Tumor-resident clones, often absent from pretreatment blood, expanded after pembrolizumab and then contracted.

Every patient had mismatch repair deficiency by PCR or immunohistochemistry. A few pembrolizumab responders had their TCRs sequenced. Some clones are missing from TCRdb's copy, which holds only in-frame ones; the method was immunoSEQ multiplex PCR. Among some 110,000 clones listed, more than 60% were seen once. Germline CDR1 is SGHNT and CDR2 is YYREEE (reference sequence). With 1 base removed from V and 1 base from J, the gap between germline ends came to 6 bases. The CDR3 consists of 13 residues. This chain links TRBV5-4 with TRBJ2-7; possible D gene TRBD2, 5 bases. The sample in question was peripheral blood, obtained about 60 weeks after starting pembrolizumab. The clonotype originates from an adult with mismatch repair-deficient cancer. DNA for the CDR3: TGTGCCAGCAGCTTGACGGGGTCCTACGAGCAGTACTTC. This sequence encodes CASSLTGSYEQYF. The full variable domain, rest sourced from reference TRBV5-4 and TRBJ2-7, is ETGVTQSPTHLIKTRGQQVTLRCSSQSGHNTVSWYQQALGQGPQFIFQYYREEENGRGNFPPRFSGLQFPNYSSELNVNALELDDSALYLCASSLTGSYEQYFGPGTRLTVT.